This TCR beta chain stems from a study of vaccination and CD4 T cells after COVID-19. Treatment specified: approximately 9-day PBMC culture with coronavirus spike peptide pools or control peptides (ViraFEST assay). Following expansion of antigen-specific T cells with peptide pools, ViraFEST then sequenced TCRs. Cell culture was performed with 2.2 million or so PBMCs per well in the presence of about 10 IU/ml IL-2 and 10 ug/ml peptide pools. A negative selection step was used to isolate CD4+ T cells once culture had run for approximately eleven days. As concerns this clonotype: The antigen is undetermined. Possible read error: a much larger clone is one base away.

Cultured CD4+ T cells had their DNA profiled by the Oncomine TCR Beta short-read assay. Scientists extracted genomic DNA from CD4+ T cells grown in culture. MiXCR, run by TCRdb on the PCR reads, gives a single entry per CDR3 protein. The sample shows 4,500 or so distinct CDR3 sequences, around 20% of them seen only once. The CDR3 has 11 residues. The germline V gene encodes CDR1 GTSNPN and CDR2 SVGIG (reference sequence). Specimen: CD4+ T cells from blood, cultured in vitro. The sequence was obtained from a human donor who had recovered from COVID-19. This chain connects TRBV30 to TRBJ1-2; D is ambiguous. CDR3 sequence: CAADGRNGHTF. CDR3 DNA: TGTGCCGCGGACGGTCGAAATGGCCACACCTTC.